This T cell receptor beta chain is from a study of T cells in Graves' hyperthyroidism and ophthalmopathy. Whole-study findings and limits: A model of 13 V-J features distinguished ophthalmopathy from stable hyperthyroidism. Blood held most thyroid clonotypes expanded above 0.001 frequency.

RNA transcripts yielded amplified TCR beta CDR3 regions. HTBI primers were used for first-round RT-PCR of the TCR CDR3. MiXCR was run by TCRdb on the multiplex PCR reads, yielding one entry per CDR3 protein. The sample includes 140,000 or so distinct CDR3 sequences, approximately 20% of them seen just once. This clonotype was seen repeatedly, ten times or more. What it binds is unknown. Uncontrolled infection, other autoimmune disease, pregnancy or lactation led to exclusion. Under 12 ml fresh peripheral blood yielded the PBMCs. The receptor was derived from a woman aged 45-65 years with Graves' hyperthyroidism that later progressed to Graves' ophthalmopathy. The sample consisted of blood.

CDR3 DNA sequence: TGTGCCAGCAGTGAGACCCTAGCGGGAGGGAGCGAGCAGTACTTC. Translating gives CASSETLAGGSEQYF. The J gene is TRBJ2-7, the V gene TRBV2; 12 nucleotides align to TRBD2. Germline V gene lookup returns CDR1 SNHLY and CDR2 FYNNEI. After removal of 3 bases from V and 6 bases from J, the junction contained 6 bases not matched to a gene. This CDR3 has 15 residues.